This TCR beta chain was sequenced for a study of identical twins. Study results and limitations: The abundant beta clonotypes from cord blood had fewer insertions, and memory repertoires had none of this.

TCRdb fed the 5' RACE reads into MiXCR, producing one record per CDR3 protein. The sample records more than 650,000 distinct CDR3 sequences, approximately 6.1% being singletons. CDR3 length equals 14 residues. Germline assignment: CDR1 SGHTA and CDR2 FQGNSA. Deletions cut 1 base from V and 0 bases from J, with 7 bases between. The sample holds a few counts of this clonotype. The antigen is unknown. Sequencing input: naive T cells sorted from blood. The J gene is TRBJ2-7, the V gene TRBV7-2; D not resolved. This sequence originates from a man aged 18 to 35 in good health. In nucleotides, the CDR3 is TGTGCCAGCAGCTTAGTGTGGGGCTCCTACGAGCAGTACTTC. Translation gives CASSLVWGSYEQYF.